The clone carrying this T cell receptor (beta chain) was picked up many times. Its target is not known. These data belong to a study of human T cells and chemical hapten exposure. Findings and limits, study-wide: Among TCRs, those above 1 in 1000 frequency were unaffected by DPC sensitization.

This CDR3 has 13 amino acids. Trimming at V came to 5 bases and at J to 2 bases, leaving 2 bases not matched to a gene. Germline values: CDR1 SGHVS, CDR2 FNYEAQ. The library gave individual cDNA molecules unique molecular identifiers. As handled by the study authors: Samples ranged from roughly 23,224 to 690,600 TCRs, with a median of approximately 90,000. A single record per CDR3 protein comes from TCRdb applying MiXCR to the 5' RACE reads. The V and J calls come from TCRdb's annotation, not from the publication. The repertoire holds about 81,000 distinct CDR3 sequences, 15% seen once, with around 6.8% in the top ten. RNA extraction used unfractionated whole blood as the source of total RNA.

This chain connects TRBV7-6 to TRBJ1-1, with 7 bases identical to TRBD1. The receptor was isolated from a female donor in good health. CDR3 in amino acids: CASSGTANTEAFF. The CDR3, as DNA: TGTGCCAGCAGCGGGACAGCTAACACTGAAGCTTTCTTT.